The 17 T cell receptor beta chains below come from one sample, sequenced in a study of T cells in Graves' hyperthyroidism and ophthalmopathy. RNA transcripts yielded amplified TCR beta CDR3 regions. The HTBI primer set drove a first-round RT-PCR of the TCR CDR3. TCRdb re-called the multiplex PCR reads with MiXCR, one entry per CDR3 protein. The table lists about 480,000 distinct CDR3 sequences, 22% of them singletons, with around 50% in the top ten. The sequenced material came from blood. The receptor source for this set is a woman aged 70-85 years with Graves' ophthalmopathy.

The rearrangement joins TRBV12-3 or TRBV12-4 to TRBJ1-5; D possibly corresponds to TRBD1 (5 bases). The CDR3 contains 14 residues. Deletions cut 7 bases from V and 3 bases from J, with 13 bases between. CDR3: CASMEPGLNQPQHF. The CDR3 coding sequence is TGTGCCAGCATGGAACCGGGACTCAATCAGCCCCAGCATTTT.

This clonotype has more than one count but fewer than ten. The V and J genes are TRBV28 and TRBJ2-2, with 8 bases aligning to TRBD2. The germline V gene encodes CDR1 MDHEN and CDR2 SYDVKM. CDR3 length: 16 residues. J was trimmed by 1 base and V by 7 bases; bases with no gene match: 8. CDR3 loop: CASTLAGLVNTGELFF. CDR3 in DNA: TGTGCCAGCACGTTAGCGGGACTAGTGAACACCGGGGAGCTGTTTTTT.

This clonotype appeared once. CDR3 residues: CASSLGLGQGEGYTF. CDR3 nucleotides: TGTGCCAGCAGCCTTGGGTTGGGACAGGGTGAAGGCTACACCTTC. V and J are TRBV11-2 and TRBJ1-2, with TRBD1 matching 9 bases. In germline, CDR1 is SGHAT, CDR2 FQNNGV. V gave up 5 bases and J gave up 8 bases; unmatched junction bases: 12. The CDR3 runs 15 residues.

The rearrangement uses TRBV7-2 and TRBJ2-3; 10 nucleotides agree with TRBD1. Germline V CDR1 and CDR2: SGHTA, FQGNSA. V lost 6 bases and J lost 5; bases outside the gene matches: 11. The CDR3 spans 16 residues. This CDR3 reads CASRSPGQGSRDTQYF. Written as DNA, the CDR3 is TGTGCCAGCAGGTCTCCGGGACAGGGGAGCCGAGATACGCAGTATTTT.

This clonotype has just a few counts. V gene TRBV11-2 combines with J gene TRBJ2-2; possibly TRBD1 for D (5 bases). V lost 5 bases and J lost 5, with 18 bases in between. The CDR3 length is 16 residues. Germline assignment: CDR1 SGHAT and CDR2 FQNNGV. This CDR3 reads CASSQMGLTRTGELFF. In nucleotides, the CDR3 is TGTGCCAGCAGCCAAATGGGGCTGACGCGGACCGGGGAGCTGTTTTTT.

This chain joins TRBV20-1 and TRBJ1-2; 7 nucleotides align to TRBD1. This CDR3 has 15 amino acids. With 0 bases clipped from V and 5 bases from J, the junction kept 9 bases outside the gene matches. CDR1 and CDR2 (germline): DFQATT, SNEGSKA (reference sequence). The CDR3 loop is CSARDPSTGQYGYTF. The CDR3 nucleotides are TGCAGTGCTAGAGATCCTTCGACAGGGCAGTATGGCTACACCTTC.

This clonotype was picked up a small number of times. The chain has TRBV30 and TRBJ1-5; D is unresolved. The CDR3 has 12 amino acids. CDR1 is GTSNPN and CDR2 is SVGIG in the germline V gene (reference sequence). V was clipped by 4 bases and J by 6 bases, with 10 bases between them. CDR3 coding DNA: TGTGCCTGGAATTTAGGAAGTCAGCCCCAGCATTTT. Amino acid sequence: CAWNLGSQPQHF.

The rearrangement links TRBV2 to TRBJ2-1; D might be TRBD1 or TRBD2, each matching 5 bases. The germline V gene encodes CDR1 SNHLY and CDR2 FYNNEI. CDR3 length: 15 residues. Trimming left V 6 bases short and J 10 bases short, with 22 bases between. Written as DNA, the CDR3 is TGTGCCAGCAGCTTAGATGGGGGAGTAGATCGGGAGCAGTTCTTC. It yields the protein CASSLDGGVDREQFF.

This clonotype turned up a few times. The chain links TRBV7-3 to TRBJ1-2; TRBD1 agrees at 8 bases. Looked up from germline, CDR1 is SGHTA and CDR2 is FQGTGA. The CDR3 is made up of 15 amino acids. V lost 5 bases and J lost 3; bases outside the gene matches: 8. Here the CDR3 DNA reads TGTGCCAGCAGCCCAGGGGGCGACGGGCACTATGGCTACACCTTC. Protein product: CASSPGGDGHYGYTF.

The chain joins TRBV12-3 or TRBV12-4 to TRBJ2-1; a possible D gene is TRBD2 (5 bases). V was cut by 7 bases and J by 4 bases, with 17 bases left in between. The CDR3 consists of 15 residues. The CDR3 spells CASTSYPEEYNEQFF. The CDR3 DNA follows: TGTGCCAGCACCTCTTATCCGGAGGAATACAATGAGCAGTTCTTC.

This clonotype was detected ten times or more. The V and J genes are TRBV20-1 and TRBJ1-2; tentatively, D is TRBD1 (5 bases). This CDR3 contains 14 residues. Trimming removed 5 bases from V and 8 bases from J, with 21 bases in between. The V gene's germline CDR1 is DFQATT and CDR2 SNEGSKA (reference sequence). CDR3 bases: TGCAGTGCTGGGGGGACGGACGCGGTTGGAGGCTACACCTTC. The encoded protein is CSAGGTDAVGGYTF.

As regards this clonotype: This clone may be a read error of a much larger clone one base away. This chain links TRBV7-9 with TRBJ2-1, with 12 bases identical to TRBD1. CDR3 length: 15 amino acids. CDR1 SEHNR and CDR2 FQNEAQ come from the germline V gene (reference sequence). The CDR3 DNA is TGTGCCGGCAGCTTTGGGACAGGGGGCTTTAATGAGCAGTTCTTC. Its protein is CAGSFGTGGFNEQFF.

This clonotype was seen only a few times. In DNA form, the CDR3 reads TGCGCCAGCAGCCAACCTGAGGGCGGCAATGAGCAGTTCTTC. Translation gives CASSQPEGGNEQFF. This chain uses TRBV4-1 with TRBJ2-1; D might be TRBD2 (5 bases). From germline, CDR1 is MGHRA and CDR2 YSYEKL. This CDR3 spans 14 amino acids. Trimming took off 2 bases at V and 6 bases at J, with 11 bases between the two ends.

The sample holds one count of this clonotype. J is TRBJ2-5 and V is TRBV28; D tentatively fits TRBD1 or TRBD2 (5 bases each). The ends were cut back, 10 bases at V and 7 bases at J, with 16 bases in the middle. The CDR3 consists of 12 residues. The V gene's germline CDR1 is MDHEN and CDR2 SYDVKM. CDR3 amino acids: CATSGSRGTQYF. In DNA, the CDR3 is TGTGCCACCTCAGGGAGTCGGGGGACCCAGTACTTC.

The table lists this clonotype with a few counts. Germline and junction disagree at one end, which may indicate a read error. The chain recombines TRBV19 with TRBJ1-2; unclear D gene. Germline loops: CDR1 LNHDA, CDR2 SQIVND (reference sequence). There are 14 residues in the CDR3. DNA of the CDR3: TGTGCCAGTAGTATAGAAGGCAGGAACTATGACTACACCTTC. It yields the protein CASSIEGRNYDYTF.

This sequence joins TRBV20-1 and TRBJ1-1; D is uncertain. Germline loops: CDR1 DFQATT, CDR2 SNEGSKA (reference sequence). CDR3 length equals 12 residues. Trimming removed 6 bases from V and 3 bases from J, with 11 bases in between. The CDR3 DNA is TGCAGTGCCCAGATTGGCTACACTGAAGCTTTCTTT. Encoded protein: CSAQIGYTEAFF.

The chain employs TRBV12-3 or TRBV12-4 and TRBJ2-6; D not certain. V lost 2 bases and J 0 bases, leaving 5 bases between the germline ends. The length of the CDR3 is 15 residues. CDR3 DNA sequence: TGTGCCAGCAGTTTACTTTTCTCTGGGGCCAACGTCCTGACTTTC. The encoded protein is CASSLLFSGANVLTF.